The next 3 T cell receptor beta chains were all read from a single sample in a study of CD8 T cells in Susac syndrome. About 0.5 to 1 ug RNA was reverse transcribed with random hexamers. TCRdb used MiXCR to reprocess the immunoSEQ multiplex PCR reads, holding one entry per CDR3 protein. The data show hundreds of thousands of distinct CDR3 sequences, approximately 92% seen once. The source material was CD4+ T cells from PBMCs. The origin of the receptors is a human donor with multiple sclerosis.

The chain links TRBV2 to TRBJ1-6; a weak D match, TRBD1 (6 bases). The length of the CDR3 is 14 residues. Germline-derived CDR1 and CDR2 are SNHLY and FYNNEI. V lost 6 bases and J 14 bases, leaving 20 bases between the germline ends. CDR3 loop: CASSPQGSFMSLHF. The DNA of the CDR3 is TGTGCCAGCAGCCCCCAGGGGTCCTTTATGTCCCTCCACTTT.

In this sample, this clonotype turned up once. V and J are TRBV7-2 and TRBJ2-5; the D call may be TRBD1 or TRBD2 (6 bases each). Trimming removed 0 bases at V and 10 bases at J, with 21 bases between. CDR1 is SGHTA and CDR2 is FQGNSA in the germline V gene. The CDR3 loop spans 16 amino acids. CDR3 sequence: CASSLASGTPWEVQYF. CDR3 DNA: TGTGCCAGCAGCTTAGCGTCCGGGACACCCTGGGAGGTCCAGTACTTC.

The genes are TRBV19 and TRBJ2-5, with D unresolved. CDR1 and CDR2 from the germline V gene are LNHDA and SQIVND (reference sequence). The germline V and J ends were trimmed by 3 bases and 9 bases, with 20 bases remaining between them. The CDR3 is 15 amino acids. CDR3 nucleotide sequence: TGTGCCAGTAGTATTATGACAACTATGGTCGGATCCCAGTACTTC. This encodes CASSIMTTMVGSQYF. The variable domain in full, with the rest retrieved from reference TRBV19 and TRBJ2-5, is DGGITQSPKYLFRKEGQNVTLSCEQNLNHDAMYWYRQDPGQGLRLIYYSQIVNDFQKGDIAEGYSVSREKKESFPLTVTSAQKNPTAFYLCASSIMTTMVGSQYFGPGTRLLVL.